One sample yielded the 30 T cell receptor beta chains listed below, sequenced in a study of blood T cell repertoires in COVID-19. The data were produced by immunoSEQ multiplex PCR, yet TCRdb's version contains in-frame clones alone and is incomplete. The sample yields nearly 80,000 clones, around 80% seen once. Sequences were obtained from peripheral blood. The receptors originated from a man in his fifties or sixties with active or convalescent COVID-19.

V is TRBV6-1 and J is TRBJ2-5; possible D gene TRBD2, 5 bases. Germline V lookup: CDR1 MNHNS, CDR2 SASEGT. The CDR3 has 16 residues. The V and J ends lost 2 bases and 4 bases respectively, with 17 bases between them. This CDR3 reads CASSEFSPPLGETQYF. The CDR3 DNA sequence: TGTGCCAGCAGTGAATTTAGCCCCCCACTAGGAGAGACCCAGTACTTC.

The CDR3 loop reads CATSDWLEGGPPNYGYTF. In DNA, the CDR3 is TGTGCCACCAGTGATTGGTTAGAGGGAGGGCCTCCTAACTATGGCTACACCTTC. V and J are TRBV24-1 and TRBJ1-2; D gene unclear. V gave up 2 bases and J gave up 0 bases, with 18 bases separating them. Germline loops: CDR1 KGHDR, CDR2 SFDVKD. This CDR3 comprises 18 residues.

The V and J genes are TRBV19 and TRBJ2-7, with 10 bases that match TRBD1. From germline, CDR1 is LNHDA and CDR2 SQIVND (reference sequence). This CDR3 spans 15 amino acids. The J segment lost 2 bases and the V segment lost 1 base, leaving 2 bases of the junction unmatched. The CDR3 DNA follows: TGTGCCAGTAGTATAGCCGGACAGGGGGCCTACGAGCAGTACTTC. Amino acid sequence: CASSIAGQGAYEQYF.

The chain uses TRBV9 and TRBJ2-7; 10 nucleotides match TRBD1. The V gene's germline CDR1 is SGDLS and CDR2 YYNGEE. V dropped 4 bases and J dropped 7; count of bases not matched to a gene: 8. This CDR3 region has 14 residues. The CDR3 loop is CASSTGTGEGEQYF. The CDR3 coding sequence is TGTGCCAGCAGCACCGGGACAGGGGAAGGGGAGCAGTACTTC.

This chain uses TRBV7-2 with TRBJ2-3; 13 bases agree with TRBD2. This CDR3 spans 17 amino acids. V gave up 5 bases and J gave up 4 bases; unmatched junction bases: 9. CDR1 is SGHTA and CDR2 is FQGNSA in the germline V gene. The chain's CDR3 is CASSARTSGGAADTQYF. The CDR3 bases are TGTGCCAGCAGCGCACGCACTAGCGGGGGGGCGGCAGATACGCAGTATTTT.

This clone was counted between two and nine times. The chain recombines TRBV5-5 with TRBJ2-7; TRBD2 might be the D (6 bases). This CDR3 region has 15 residues. Trimming stripped 2 bases from V and 4 bases from J, with 16 bases between. Germline V gene data show CDR1 as SGHKS and CDR2 as YYEKEE (reference sequence). This CDR3 reads CASSFVQGGVYEQYF. In DNA, the CDR3 is TGTGCCAGCAGCTTCGTCCAGGGAGGTGTATACGAGCAGTACTTC.

The genes are TRBV11-2 and TRBJ2-1; TRBD2 matches at 11 bases. This CDR3 region has 19 residues. Germline V lookup: CDR1 SGHAT, CDR2 FQNNGV. The V segment lost 0 bases and the J segment 0 bases; nucleotides outside the gene matches: 7. CDR3 loop: CASSLDLTSGVLSYNEQFF. Here the CDR3 DNA reads TGTGCCAGCAGCTTAGATTTGACTAGCGGGGTCCTCTCCTACAATGAGCAGTTCTTC.

This clone was seen just once. The V gene is TRBV6-5, the J gene TRBJ2-7; D might be TRBD1 (6 bases). CDR3 length: 15 amino acids. V was cut by 4 bases and J by 7 bases, with 20 bases left in between. Germline V gene sequence: CDR1 MNHEY, CDR2 SVGAGI. CDR3 DNA sequence: TGTGCCAGCAGTTCGACCACCTCCAGGGGCCCTGAGCAGTACTTC. Its translation: CASSSTTSRGPEQYF.

The chain recombines TRBV20-1 with TRBJ2-3; D possibly corresponds to TRBD1 (5 bases). CDR1 is DFQATT, CDR2 SNEGSKA, per germline (reference sequence). The CDR3 contains 10 residues. Trimming removed 0 bases at V and 11 bases at J, with 6 bases between. In DNA form, the CDR3 reads TGCAGTGCTAGAGAAGGACAGCAGTATTTT. Translating it yields CSAREGQQYF.

This chain joins TRBV27 and TRBJ1-2, with a possible D match to TRBD1 (5 bases). Deletions cut 6 bases from V and 5 bases from J, with 19 bases between. The CDR3 is made up of 15 amino acids. The germline V gene encodes CDR1 MNHEY and CDR2 SMNVEV (reference sequence). Here the CDR3 DNA reads TGTGCCAGCAGAAATACTCTAAGGGGCACTTATGGCTACACCTTC. Translating it yields CASRNTLRGTYGYTF.

The CDR3 protein is CASSLSRAQPQHF. DNA of the CDR3: TGTGCCAGCAGTTTAAGCAGGGCTCAGCCCCAGCATTTT. This chain joins TRBV27 and TRBJ1-5; tentatively, D is TRBD1 (5 bases). This CDR3 is 13 amino acids long. Trimming removed 2 bases from V and 6 bases from J, with 8 bases in between. Germline CDR1 MNHEY, CDR2 SMNVEV (reference sequence).

The rearrangement joins TRBV5-6 to TRBJ1-5; D perhaps matches TRBD1 (5 bases). The CDR3 contains 15 residues. The germline CDR1 and CDR2 sequences are SGHDT and YYEEEE. The germline V and J ends were trimmed by 0 bases and 3 bases, with 10 bases remaining between them. The CDR3: CASSLVGEDNQPQHF. In DNA form, the CDR3 reads TGTGCCAGCAGCTTGGTGGGGGAGGACAATCAGCCCCAGCATTTT.

The J gene is TRBJ2-5, the V gene TRBV5-1; D possibly corresponds to TRBD2 (7 bases). The germline V gene encodes CDR1 SGHRS and CDR2 YFSETQ. V lost 6 bases and J lost 2, with 17 bases in between. The CDR3 has 15 amino acids. CDR3 in amino acids: CASILEGGPQETQYF. The CDR3 region has the DNA TGCGCCAGCATCCTCGAGGGGGGGCCTCAAGAGACCCAGTACTTC.

This chain connects TRBV7-6 to TRBJ2-3; 10 positions match TRBD1. CDR3 length equals 15 residues. Germline loops: CDR1 SGHVS, CDR2 FNYEAQ. With 5 bases clipped from V and 2 bases from J, the junction kept 4 bases outside the gene matches. DNA for the CDR3: TGTGCCAGCAGCCCCGACAGGGGGCTCACAGATACGCAGTATTTT. It specifies CASSPDRGLTDTQYF.

The chain combines TRBV6-5 with TRBJ1-2; tentative D call: TRBD1 (6 bases). The V and J ends lost 10 bases and 3 bases respectively, with 15 bases between them. The CDR3 runs 13 residues. Germline-derived CDR1 and CDR2 are MNHEY and SVGAGI. CDR3 in DNA: TGTGCCACCCTAGACTGGGGGCACTATGGCTACACCTTC. As protein: CATLDWGHYGYTF.

This chain connects TRBV4-2 to TRBJ1-4, with TRBD1 as a possible D gene (5 bases). The V gene's germline CDR1 is LGHNA and CDR2 YNFKEQ. V was cut by 0 bases and J by 7 bases, with 15 bases left in between. The CDR3 consists of 16 residues. CDR3 sequence (DNA): TGTGCCAGCAGCCAAGATGGGCAGGGCCCGGGTGAAAAACTGTTTTTT. Its translation is CASSQDGQGPGEKLFF.

This clone was counted only a few times. The rearrangement joins TRBV24-1 to TRBJ1-5; 8 nucleotides match TRBD1. Germline V gene sequence: CDR1 KGHDR, CDR2 SFDVKD. CDR3 size: 18 residues. Germline trimming cut 2 bases from V and 4 bases from J; bases unmatched to any gene: 12. Here the CDR3 DNA reads TGTGCCACCAGTGATTATAATAACGGGACAGGCCCTAATCAGCCCCAGCATTTT. Residues: CATSDYNNGTGPNQPQHF.

This sequence joins TRBV6-5 and TRBJ1-6; maybe TRBD1 (6 bases). V was clipped by 1 base and J by 11 bases, with 15 bases between them. From germline, CDR1 is MNHEY and CDR2 SVGAGI. The CDR3 spans 15 residues. CDR3 nucleotides: TGTGCCAGCAGTTACTGGACAGTGAGGGGTGCACCCCTCCACTTT. The encoded protein is CASSYWTVRGAPLHF.

The chain couples TRBV27 to TRBJ1-2; no clear D gene. V shed 6 bases and J shed 5 bases, with 25 bases lying between them. The germline V gene encodes CDR1 MNHEY and CDR2 SMNVEV (reference sequence). The CDR3 is made up of 17 amino acids. The CDR3 region is CASSTLGRVSAPYGYTF. CDR3 nucleotides: TGTGCCAGCAGCACCCTGGGGAGGGTATCGGCTCCTTATGGCTACACCTTC.

This chain links TRBV3-1 (or the pseudogene TRBV3-2) with TRBJ1-1; possible D gene TRBD1, 6 bases. Trimming removed 2 bases at V and 3 bases at J, with 10 bases between. The CDR3 sequence is 14 residues long. Germline loops: CDR1 LGHDT, CDR2 YNNKEL (reference sequence). The CDR3 nucleotides read TGTGCCAGCAGCCAACAGGGGATCGACACTGAAGCTTTCTTT. It specifies CASSQQGIDTEAFF.

The chain has TRBV4-3 and TRBJ2-5; D not certain. Germline V lookup: CDR1 LGHNA, CDR2 YSLEER. The V end lost 0 bases, the J end lost 7 bases, and 12 bases lay between the germline ends. The CDR3 is 14 amino acids. Here the CDR3 DNA reads TGCGCCAGCAGCCAAGATCCCAATCCAGGGACCCAGTACTTC. Translation: CASSQDPNPGTQYF.

For this clone: At one boundary the junction diverges from the germline segment, which might be a read error. The chain carries TRBV7-7 and TRBJ2-5; a weak D match, TRBD2 (5 bases). This CDR3 has 14 residues. The germline CDR1 and CDR2 sequences are SSHAT and FNYEAQ (reference sequence). The CDR3 loop is CASSLAPGQEIQYF. CDR3 nucleotides: TGTGCTAGCAGCTTAGCGCCGGGTCAAGAGATCCAGTACTTC.

This chain uses TRBV7-9 with TRBJ1-1; 7 bases are a match to TRBD1. J was trimmed by 4 bases and V by 5 bases; bases with no gene match: 7. Looked up from germline, CDR1 is SEHNR and CDR2 is FQNEAQ (reference sequence). The CDR3 extends over 14 amino acids. CDR3 nucleotides: TGTGCCAGCAGCCTAAGACAGGGAGGCACTGAAGCTTTCTTT. This codes for CASSLRQGGTEAFF.

The chain uses TRBV6-5 and TRBJ1-1; 8 bases are a match to TRBD1. Germline V CDR1 and CDR2: MNHEY, SVGAGI. V shed 9 bases and J 1 base; nucleotides not matched to a gene: 4. The CDR3 totals 13 residues. DNA for the CDR3: TGTGCCAGTGACAGGGGTGGGAACACTGAAGCTTTCTTT. This sequence encodes CASDRGGNTEAFF.

The chain joins TRBV23-1 to TRBJ2-7; tentative D call: TRBD2 (6 bases). TRBV23-1 has ORF status, its function being uncertain. The CDR3 totals 16 residues. V was clipped by 0 bases and J by 3 bases, with 15 bases between them. The CDR3: CASSQSEGTWDYEQYF. CDR3 coding DNA: TGCGCCAGCAGTCAATCGGAGGGTACTTGGGACTACGAGCAGTACTTC.

V and J are TRBV13 and TRBJ1-6, with TRBD1 matching over 7 bases. V lost 1 base to trimming and J lost 7 bases; unmatched junction nucleotides: 7. The CDR3 consists of 16 residues. CDR1 PRHDT and CDR2 FYEKMQ come from the germline V gene (reference sequence). Here the CDR3 DNA reads TGTGCCAGCAGCTTAGTGACAGGGTTAACCAATTCACCCCTCCACTTT. Translating gives CASSLVTGLTNSPLHF. The whole variable domain, filled in from reference TRBV13 and TRBJ1-6, reads AAGVIQSPRHLIKEKRETATLKCYPIPRHDTVYWYQQGPGQDPQFLISFYEKMQSDKGSIPDRFSAQQFSDYHSELNMSSLELGDSALYFCASSLVTGLTNSPLHFGNGTRLTVT.

The chain recombines TRBV10-3 with TRBJ2-1, with TRBD1 as a possible D gene (6 bases). The V gene lost 2 bases and the J gene lost 10 bases, with 9 bases spanning the gap. Germline CDR1 ENHRY, CDR2 SYGVKD. The CDR3 consists of 12 residues. The CDR3, as DNA: TGTGCCATCAGTGAGGGACAGCGAGAGCAGTTCTTC. This codes for CAISEGQREQFF.

The J gene is TRBJ2-7, the V gene TRBV13; weak D call: TRBD2 (5 bases). The V gene's germline CDR1 is PRHDT and CDR2 FYEKMQ (reference sequence). This CDR3 has 14 residues. Trimming shortened V by 2 bases and J by 5 bases, and 13 bases separated the two germline ends. The CDR3 is CASSLRGGADEQYF. In nucleotides, the CDR3 is TGTGCCAGCAGCTTACGGGGTGGCGCGGACGAGCAGTACTTC.

This rearrangement joins TRBV6-2 or TRBV6-3 to TRBJ2-3, with D possibly matching TRBD2 (6 bases). Trimming took 6 bases from V and 7 from J, leaving 11 bases between them. Germline CDR1 MNHEY, CDR2 SVGEGT. The CDR3 runs to 12 residues. In nucleotides, the CDR3 is TGTGCCAGCAGCCCACTAGCAAATACGCAGTATTTT. Its protein product is CASSPLANTQYF.

The chain links TRBV30 to TRBJ2-1; TRBD1 aligns across 9 bases. After removal of 6 bases from V and 9 bases from J, the junction contained 12 bases not matched to a gene. Looked up from germline, CDR1 is GTSNPN and CDR2 is SVGIG (reference sequence). The CDR3 sequence is 14 residues long. The CDR3 region has the DNA TGTGCCTGCCTACCGGGACAGGGTCATAGTGAGCAGTTCTTC. This codes for CACLPGQGHSEQFF.